This paragraph covers one TCR beta chain sequence. The sample belongs to a study of blood T cell repertoires in COVID-19. TCRdb keeps only in-frame clones here, not all; method: immunoSEQ multiplex PCR. The sample has tens of thousands of clones, approximately 82% seen once. This sequence was found in a woman in her 70s with acute or convalescent COVID-19. The specimen was peripheral blood.

In DNA form, the CDR3 reads TGTGCCAGCTCAGGCGGGGTAACCTACGAGCAGTACTTC. Translation: CASSGGVTYEQYF. The rearrangement links TRBV18 to TRBJ2-7; D might be TRBD2 (6 bases). V was pared by 5 bases and J by 2 bases, with 10 bases between. CDR1 KGHSH and CDR2 LQKENI come from the germline V gene. This CDR3 region has 13 residues.